This T cell receptor (beta chain) was documented in a study of control samples from healthy donors and cancer patients. Sequencing was performed with immunoSEQ multiplex PCR; in TCRdb, only in-frame clones are kept and a portion is missing. The sample yields 110,000 to 150,000 clones, roughly 94% seen once. The CDR3 length is 17 residues. CDR1 SGHNT and CDR2 YYREEE come from the germline V gene (reference sequence). Trimming pared 4 bases from V and 0 bases from J, leaving 17 bases between. The sample taken for sequencing was PBMCs. The sequence was collected from a man aged 60 to 69 with colorectal cancer. The chain is built from TRBV5-4 and TRBJ2-1; D may be TRBD1 or TRBD2 (6 bases each). The CDR3 DNA sequence: TGTGCCAGCAGCCCCCACGGGGGCCTTAGCTCCTACAATGAGCAGTTCTTC. The encoded protein is CASSPHGGLSSYNEQFF.